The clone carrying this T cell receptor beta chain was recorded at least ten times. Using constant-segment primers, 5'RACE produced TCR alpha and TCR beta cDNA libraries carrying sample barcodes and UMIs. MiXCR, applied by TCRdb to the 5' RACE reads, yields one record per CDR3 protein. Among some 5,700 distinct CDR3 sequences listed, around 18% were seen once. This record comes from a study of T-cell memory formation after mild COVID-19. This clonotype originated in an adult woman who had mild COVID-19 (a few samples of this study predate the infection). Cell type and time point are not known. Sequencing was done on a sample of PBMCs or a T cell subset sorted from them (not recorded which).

The CDR3 loop reads CASSIPERVTEKLFF. In DNA form, the CDR3 reads TGTGCCAGTAGTATCCCGGAAAGGGTGACTGAAAAACTGTTTTTT. The V gene is TRBV19, the J gene TRBJ1-4; D is unclear. The CDR3 has 15 residues. Per germline, CDR1 LNHDA and CDR2 SQIVND (reference sequence). V lost 3 bases, J lost 7 bases, and 15 bases lay in between.